This T cell receptor (beta chain) came from a study of shared clonotypes between healthy human individuals (dated by TCRdb to about 2020). About the full investigation: A few men and two women, aged 18 to 49 years, made up the cohort. Libraries were prepared and TCR repertoires were sequenced by different laboratories using diverse techniques, in order to increase sequencing depth and limit assay-specific biases. The study deeply sequenced blood TCR repertoires of about 5 healthy adults to estimate repertoire size and the extent of clonotype sharing between individuals. Per donor, leukapheresis produced somewhere between about 0.9 and 9.5 billion PBMCs. The paper as a whole reports these results and caveats: Sampling was restricted to blood, and TCR repertoires in tissue are likely to differ from TCR repertoires in blood. The genetic and exposure-history diversity represented was limited by the small number of donors. Pairwise subsampling indicated that sequencing depth was expected to affect the degree of clonotype sharing among donors.

The donors were healthy, HIV-negative adults who had no recently reported acute infections or vaccinations. Every donor was a Caucasian adult living in Nashville, Tennessee, USA. For unsorted samples, about 90 million PBMCs were counted, and genomic DNA was extracted using the QIAamp DNA Blood Mini kit. After blood collection by leukapheresis, PBMCs were isolated using Ficoll-Histopaque density gradient centrifugation and then cryopreserved in the vapor phase of liquid nitrogen. Notes on this clone: Which antigen it targets is not known. No base quality information exists; no much larger clone differs at one position.

The junction shows trimming of 2 bases on V and 0 bases on J, plus 13 bases between the germline ends. The CDR3 contains 17 residues, cysteine and phenylalanine counted. Just CDR3 DNA is preserved here, 51 bases in frame from base 1. In the germline V gene, CDR1 corresponds to SGHDN and CDR2 to FVKESK. Using the deep immunoSEQ assay, TCR CDR3 regions were amplified from genomic DNA by multiplex PCR. For each cell subset, the extracted genomic DNA was distributed evenly across all wells of several immunoSEQ 96-well plates, and each plate served as one replicate. Each replicate PCR for unsorted PBMC received about 0.3 ug genomic DNA, equal to approximately 30,000 T cell genomes. Unsorted PBMC genomic DNA was sequenced across ten immunoSEQ deep assay plates. The purified libraries were quantified using a Qubit 3.0 fluorometer, sized with a Bioanalyzer 2100, and then quantified again using the KAPA Library Quantification kit. Every immunoSEQ 96-well plate was sequenced on a dedicated single-read 150-cycle Illumina NextSeq 550 flow cell. From the authors' description of their analysis: Because only junctional sequences without quality scores were contained in the immunoSEQ output, filtering matching that applied to full-length reads could not be performed. To assign V/J genes and CDR3, sequences were annotated using PyIR, a Python wrapper for IgBLAST v1.9, with IMGT germline references. Reads were filtered out if the reads had weak V/J assignments (E-value above 1e-6), no CDR3, stop codons, out-of-frame junctions, or ambiguous translated residues. V3J clonotypes were defined as sequences sharing an identical inferred V gene, J gene, and CDR3 amino acid sequence. Percentage overlap between repertoires was calculated by dividing the number of shared unique clonotypes by the size of the smaller repertoire. Repertoire richness was assessed with RTK rarefaction, the Chao1 estimator, and Recon v2.1 estimates of unobserved clonotypes. TCRdb obtained this table from immuneACCESS and retained in-frame rearrangements with V and J assigned. These tables miss some clones; where compared with another copy, unresolved V genes account for less than half of the shortfall, and the remainder is unexplained. The V and J calls and clone size were taken over from that table, and D and trimming were inferred from the DNA. In all, the sample holds 550,000 to 600,000 clones, and around three quarters of those were seen once. The ten largest clones capture around 11% of the sample.

Sequencing was done on a sample of PBMCs. The rearranged chain carries TRBV14 and TRBJ2-2, and the D gene may be TRBD2, 6 bases matching. The source of this sequence is a middle-aged woman in good health. Some clones in this sample may be carry-over from other donors' samples. The CDR3 region reads CASSQSPGLTNTGELFF. The base sequence is TGTGCCAGCAGCCAATCCCCGGGACTGACGAACACCGGGGAGCTGTTTTTT.